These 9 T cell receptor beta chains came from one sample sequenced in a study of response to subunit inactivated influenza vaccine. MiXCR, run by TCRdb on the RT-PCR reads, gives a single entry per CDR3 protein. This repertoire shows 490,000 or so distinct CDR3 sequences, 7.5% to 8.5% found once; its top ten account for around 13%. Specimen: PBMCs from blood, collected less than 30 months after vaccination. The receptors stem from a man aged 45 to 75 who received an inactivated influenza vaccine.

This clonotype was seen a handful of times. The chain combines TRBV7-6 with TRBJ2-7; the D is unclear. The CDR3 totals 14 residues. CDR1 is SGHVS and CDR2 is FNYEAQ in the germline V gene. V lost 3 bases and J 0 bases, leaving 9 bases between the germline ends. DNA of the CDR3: TGTGCCAGCAGCTTGACCCCCAGCTCCTACGAGCAGTACTTC. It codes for CASSLTPSSYEQYF.

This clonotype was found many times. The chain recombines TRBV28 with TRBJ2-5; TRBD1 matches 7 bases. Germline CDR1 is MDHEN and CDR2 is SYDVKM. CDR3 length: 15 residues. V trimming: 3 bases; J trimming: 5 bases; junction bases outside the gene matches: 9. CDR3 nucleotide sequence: TGTGCCAGCAGTTTTTCAGACAGGGTCCGTGAGACCCAGTACTTC. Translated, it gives CASSFSDRVRETQYF.

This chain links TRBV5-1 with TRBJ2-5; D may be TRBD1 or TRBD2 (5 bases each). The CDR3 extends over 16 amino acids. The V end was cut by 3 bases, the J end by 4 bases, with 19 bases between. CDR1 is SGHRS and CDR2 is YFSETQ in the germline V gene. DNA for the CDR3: TGCGCCAGCAGCTGGGGGACCGGGTTGCAGCTAGAGACCCAGTACTTC. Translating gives CASSWGTGLQLETQYF.

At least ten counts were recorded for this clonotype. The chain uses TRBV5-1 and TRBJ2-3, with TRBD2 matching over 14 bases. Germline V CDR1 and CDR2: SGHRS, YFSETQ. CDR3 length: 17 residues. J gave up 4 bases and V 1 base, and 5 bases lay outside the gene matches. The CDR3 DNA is TGCGCCAGCAGCTTGTCGGGACTAGCGGGAGAGGCAGATACGCAGTATTTT. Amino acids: CASSLSGLAGEADTQYF.

The CDR3 loop is CASSSQGGLSPLHF. CDR3 coding DNA: TGTGCCAGCAGCTCACAGGGAGGATTATCGCCCCTCCACTTT. The rearrangement joins TRBV7-9 to TRBJ1-6; the D gene is possibly TRBD1 (6 bases). Trimming removed 4 bases from V and 13 bases from J, with 17 bases in between. Germline V CDR1 and CDR2: SEHNR, FQNEAQ (reference sequence). CDR3 length equals 14 residues.

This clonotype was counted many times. In nucleotides, the CDR3 is TGTGCCAGCAGTGGAGGTTCGGGCTATGGCTACACCTTC. The encoded protein is CASSGGSGYGYTF. This sequence joins TRBV25-1 and TRBJ1-2; D is unclear. The V and J ends lost 4 bases and 4 bases respectively, with 10 bases between them. The CDR3 is made up of 13 amino acids. The germline V gene has CDR1 MGHDK and CDR2 SYGVNS.

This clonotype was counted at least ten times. This CDR3 reads CASSQEAGTDTQYF. The DNA of the CDR3 is TGTGCCAGCAGCCAAGAAGCAGGAACAGATACGCAGTATTTT. The rearrangement uses TRBV4-2 and TRBJ2-3, with D unresolved. The CDR3 is made up of 14 amino acids. V lost 0 bases and J 3 bases, leaving 7 bases between the germline ends. CDR1 is LGHNA and CDR2 is YNFKEQ in the germline V gene.

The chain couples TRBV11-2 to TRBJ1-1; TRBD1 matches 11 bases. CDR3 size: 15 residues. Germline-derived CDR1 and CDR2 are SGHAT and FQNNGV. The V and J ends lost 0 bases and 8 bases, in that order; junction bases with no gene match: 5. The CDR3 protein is CASSLDRGTGGEAFF. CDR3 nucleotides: TGTGCCAGCAGCTTAGATCGCGGGACAGGGGGGGAAGCTTTCTTT. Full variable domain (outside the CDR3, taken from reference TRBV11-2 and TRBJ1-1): EAGVAQSPRYKIIEKRQSVAFWCNPISGHATLYWYQQILGQGPKLLIQFQNNGVVDDSQLPKDRFSAERLKGVDSTLKIQPAKLEDSAVYLCASSLDRGTGGEAFFGQGTRLTVV.

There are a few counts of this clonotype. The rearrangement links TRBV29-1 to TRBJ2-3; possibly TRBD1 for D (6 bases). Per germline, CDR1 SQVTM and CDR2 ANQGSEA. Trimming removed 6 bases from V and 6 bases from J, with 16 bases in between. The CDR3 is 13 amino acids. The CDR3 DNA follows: TGCAGCGTCTCGACAGGAGCCAAGGATACGCAGTATTTT. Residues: CSVSTGAKDTQYF.